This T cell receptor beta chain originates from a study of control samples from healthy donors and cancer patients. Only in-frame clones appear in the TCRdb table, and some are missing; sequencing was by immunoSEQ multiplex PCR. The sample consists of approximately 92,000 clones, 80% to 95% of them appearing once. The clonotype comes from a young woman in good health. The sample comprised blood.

The CDR3 is CASSLLGVVYQPQHF. In nucleotides, the CDR3 is TGTGCCAGCAGTTTACTGGGGGTGGTATATCAGCCCCAGCATTTT. The rearrangement links TRBV28 to TRBJ1-5; TRBD1 is a possible D gene (5 bases). Trimming left V 2 bases short and J 5 bases short, with 13 bases between. CDR1 MDHEN and CDR2 SYDVKM come from the germline V gene. The CDR3 runs 15 residues.